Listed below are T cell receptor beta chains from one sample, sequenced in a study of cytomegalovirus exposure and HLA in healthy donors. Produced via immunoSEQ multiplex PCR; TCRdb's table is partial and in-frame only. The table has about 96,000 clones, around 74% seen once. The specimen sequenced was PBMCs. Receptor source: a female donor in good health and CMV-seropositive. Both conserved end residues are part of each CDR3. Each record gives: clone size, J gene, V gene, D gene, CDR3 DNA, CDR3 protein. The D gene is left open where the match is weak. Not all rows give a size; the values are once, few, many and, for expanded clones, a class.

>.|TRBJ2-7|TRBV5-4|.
TGTGCCAGCAGGGACAGCTCCTACGAGCAGTACTTC
CASRDSSYEQYF
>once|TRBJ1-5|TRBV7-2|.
TGTGCCAGCAGCACAACCTCGTATCAGCCCCAGCATTTT
CASSTTSYQPQHF
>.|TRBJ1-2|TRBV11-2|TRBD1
TGTGCCAGCAGCTCCGGACAGGGAAACGGCTACACCTTC
CASSSGQGNGYTF
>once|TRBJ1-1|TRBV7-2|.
TGTGCCAGCAGCTTAATCCACAGCCTGCCTGATGAAGCTTTCTTT
CASSLIHSLPDEAFF
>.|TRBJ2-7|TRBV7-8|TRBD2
TGTGCCAGCAGCGTTATTGGTAGCGGGAGTTACGAGCAGTACTTC
CASSVIGSGSYEQYF
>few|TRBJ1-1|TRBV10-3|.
TGTGCCATCGGTCCGCAGATGAACACTGAAGCTTTCTTT
CAIGPQMNTEAFF
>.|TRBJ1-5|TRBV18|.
TGTGCCAGCTCACCACAGGCTCAGGGTGGACAGCCCCAGCATTTT
CASSPQAQGGQPQHF
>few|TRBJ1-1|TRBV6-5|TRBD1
TGTGCCAGCAGGACACCGGGACAGGGATTCACTGAAGCTTTCTTT
CASRTPGQGFTEAFF
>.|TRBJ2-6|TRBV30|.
TGTGCCGGACAGACAGTCATCTCTGGGGCCAACGTCCTGACTTTC
CAGQTVISGANVLTF
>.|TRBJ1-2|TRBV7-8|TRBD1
TGTGCCAGCAGCTTAGGGGACAGGGGATATGGCTACACCTTC
CASSLGDRGYGYTF
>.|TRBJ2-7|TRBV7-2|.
TGTGCCAGCAGCTTACAGGGGGACTTGGGGGAGCAGTACTTC
CASSLQGDLGEQYF
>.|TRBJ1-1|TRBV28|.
TGTGCCAGCCCTGGCGGGGGCGAAGCTTTCTTT
CASPGGGEAFF
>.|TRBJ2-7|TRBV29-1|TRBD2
TGCAGCGCCGGGACTAGCGGCTCCTACGAGCAGTACTTC
CSAGTSGSYEQYF
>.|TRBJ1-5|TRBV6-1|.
TGTGCCAGCAGTCCCAATGGACAGATTAATCAGCCCCAGCATTTT
CASSPNGQINQPQHF
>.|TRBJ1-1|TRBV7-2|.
TGTGCCAGCAGCTTAGAACAGGGCACTGAAGCTTTCTTT
CASSLEQGTEAFF
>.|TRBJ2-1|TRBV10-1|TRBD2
TGCGCCAGCAGCGATCATAGCGGGAGGGCCGTCATCAATGAGCAGTTCTTC
CASSDHSGRAVINEQFF
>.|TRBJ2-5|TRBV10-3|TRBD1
TGTGCCATCAGTGCCGAGACAGGGATGGAGACCCAGTACTTC
CAISAETGMETQYF
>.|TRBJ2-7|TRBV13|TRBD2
TGCGCCAGCAGGTTGGCGGGAGTGGACGAGCAGTACTTC
CASRLAGVDEQYF
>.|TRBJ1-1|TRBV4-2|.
TGTGCCAGCAGCCAAGATTGGACGAGCGGTGAAGCTTTCTTT
CASSQDWTSGEAFF
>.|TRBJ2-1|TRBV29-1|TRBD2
TGCAGCGTTGGACCGGGGGGCTACAATGAGCAGTTCTTC
CSVGPGGYNEQFF
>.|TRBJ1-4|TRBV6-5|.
TGTGCCAGCAGCCTGAGGATTGGTGAAAAACTGTTTTTT
CASSLRIGEKLFF
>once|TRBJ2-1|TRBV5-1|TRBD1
TGCGCCAGCAGCTTCACAGGGGGTTCCAATGAGCAGTTCTTC
CASSFTGGSNEQFF
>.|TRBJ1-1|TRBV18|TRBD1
TGTGCCAGCTCCCAATCAGGACAGGGTTACACTGAAGCTTTCTTT
CASSQSGQGYTEAFF
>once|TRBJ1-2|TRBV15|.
TGTGCCACCAGCAGAGATCTGGGCAGGGGTTTCGACTATGGCTACACCTTC
CATSRDLGRGFDYGYTF
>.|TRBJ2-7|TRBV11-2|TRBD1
TGTGCCAGCACCCCCACGACAGGGACCTACGAGCAGTACTTC
CASTPTTGTYEQYF
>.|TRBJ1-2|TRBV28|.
TGTGCCAGCAGTTTATTACAGAACTATGGCTACACCTTC
CASSLLQNYGYTF
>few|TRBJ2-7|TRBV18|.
TGTGCCAGCTCAGCGACAGCTGGATACGAGCAGTACTTC
CASSATAGYEQYF
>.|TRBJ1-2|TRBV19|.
TGTGCCAGTAGTACCCTCGACAGCTATGGCTACACCTTC
CASSTLDSYGYTF
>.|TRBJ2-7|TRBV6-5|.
TGTGCCAGCGGGGGACTCCAGTACGCCTACGAGCAGTACTTC
CASGGLQYAYEQYF
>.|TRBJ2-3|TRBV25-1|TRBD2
TGTGCCAGCAGTGAAGCTGTTACTAGCGGGGGGGGCACAGATACGCAGTATTTT
CASSEAVTSGGGTDTQYF
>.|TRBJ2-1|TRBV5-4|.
TGTGCCAGCAGCTGGTCGGGTGAGCAGTTCTTC
CASSWSGEQFF
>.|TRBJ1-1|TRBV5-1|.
TGCGCCAGCAGCCCACAGGGCGTTAACACTGAAGCTTTCTTT
CASSPQGVNTEAFF
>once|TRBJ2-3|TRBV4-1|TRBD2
TGCGCCAGCAGCCAGGGTAGCGGGAGGGCCACAGATACGCAGTATTTT
CASSQGSGRATDTQYF
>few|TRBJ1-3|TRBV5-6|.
TGTGCCAGCAGCTTTCGGGACACCATATATTTT
CASSFRDTIYF
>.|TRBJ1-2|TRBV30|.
TGTGCCTGGAGTAGGGGCCTCGAAGGAGGGACCTTC
CAWSRGLEGGTF
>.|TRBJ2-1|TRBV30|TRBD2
TGTGCCTGGAGGGCACCGGTGGCGGGGGGGTACAATGAGCAGTTCTTC
CAWRAPVAGGYNEQFF
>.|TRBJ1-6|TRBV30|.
TGTGCCTGGAGTGTACAGGTTTCACCCCTCCACTTT
CAWSVQVSPLHF
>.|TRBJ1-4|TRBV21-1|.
TGTGCCGAGCAGGGCAAGAGTGAAAAACTGTTTTTT
CAEQGKSEKLFF
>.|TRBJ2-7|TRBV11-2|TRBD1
TGTGCCAGCAGCTTCCCACCCCAGGGGGACTACGAGCAGTACTTC
CASSFPPQGDYEQYF
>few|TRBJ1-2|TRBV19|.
TGTGCCAGTAGTATATCACGGGACAAACGAAACTATGGCTACACCTTC
CASSISRDKRNYGYTF
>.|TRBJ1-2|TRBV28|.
TGTGCCAGCAGTACCCTTACTCGCTTAACCGCGACAGGCCACTATGGCTACACCTTC
CASSTLTRLTATGHYGYTF
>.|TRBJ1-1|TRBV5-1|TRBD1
TGCGCCAGCAGTTTCCGACAGGGGAACACTGAAGCTTTCTTT
CASSFRQGNTEAFF
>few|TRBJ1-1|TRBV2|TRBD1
TGTGCCAGCAGTGAAGGGGGCAGGGGGAGGACTGAAGCTTTCTTT
CASSEGGRGRTEAFF
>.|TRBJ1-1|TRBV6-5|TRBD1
TGTGCCAGCAGTTACTCGGGGAACAGGGGGAACACTGAAGCTTTCTTT
CASSYSGNRGNTEAFF
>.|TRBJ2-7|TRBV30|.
TGTGCCTGGAGCTTGAACAGATGGGAGCAGTACTTC
CAWSLNRWEQYF
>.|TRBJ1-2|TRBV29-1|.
TGCATAATCTCAGTGGGGGGGGACTATGGCTACACCTTC
CIISVGGDYGYTF
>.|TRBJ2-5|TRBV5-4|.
TGTGCCAGCAGCCCGCAGATCGAAGAGACCCAGTACTTC
CASSPQIEETQYF
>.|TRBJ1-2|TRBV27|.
TGTGCCAGCAGTTACCGGGTCTCGATTAACTATGGCTACACCTTC
CASSYRVSINYGYTF
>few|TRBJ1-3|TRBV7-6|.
TGTGCCAGCAGCTTGGATGGGGCCAGGACTGGAAACACCATATATTTT
CASSLDGARTGNTIYF
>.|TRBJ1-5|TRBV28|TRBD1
TGTGCCAGCAGTCGCCGGACAGGGAGCGGTCAGCCCCAGCATTTT
CASSRRTGSGQPQHF
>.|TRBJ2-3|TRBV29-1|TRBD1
TGCAGCGTCTGGGACAGTGCCCCTAGCACAGATACGCAGTATTTT
CSVWDSAPSTDTQYF
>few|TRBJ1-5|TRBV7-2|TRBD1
TGTGCCAGCAGCTCGCAGGGGGTAAGCAATCAGCCCCAGCATTTT
CASSSQGVSNQPQHF
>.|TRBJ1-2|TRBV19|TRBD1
TGTGCCAGCACAGACAGGGAAAGGAATGGCTACACCTTC
CASTDRERNGYTF